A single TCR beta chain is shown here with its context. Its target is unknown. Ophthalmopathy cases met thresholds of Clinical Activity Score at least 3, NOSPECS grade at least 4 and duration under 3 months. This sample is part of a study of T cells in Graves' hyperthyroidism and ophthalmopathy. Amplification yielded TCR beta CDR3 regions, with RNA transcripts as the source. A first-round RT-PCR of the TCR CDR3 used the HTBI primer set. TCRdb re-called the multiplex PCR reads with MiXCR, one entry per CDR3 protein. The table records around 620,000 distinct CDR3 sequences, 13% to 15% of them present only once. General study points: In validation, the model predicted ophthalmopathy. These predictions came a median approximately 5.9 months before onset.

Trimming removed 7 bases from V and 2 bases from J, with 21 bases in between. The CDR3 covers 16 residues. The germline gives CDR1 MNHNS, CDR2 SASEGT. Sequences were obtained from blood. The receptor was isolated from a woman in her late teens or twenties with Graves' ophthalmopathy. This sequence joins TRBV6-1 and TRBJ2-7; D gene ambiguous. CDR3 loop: CASKPAPNSLAYEQYF. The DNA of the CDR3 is TGTGCCAGCAAGCCGGCCCCCAACTCTCTAGCCTACGAGCAGTACTTC.